A single sample is the source of the 24 T cell receptor beta chains below, sequenced in a study of OX40 agonist ivuxolimab in advanced cancers. Clones were read by immunoSEQ multiplex PCR, and TCRdb kept only the in-frame ones, dropping some. The sample lists 55,000 to 70,000 clones, over 80% occurring once. The source was CD4+ or CD8+ T cells sorted from blood, collected in a trial of the OX40 agonist ivuxolimab. All receptors derive from an adult with an advanced solid tumor such as melanoma, head and neck, liver or kidney cancer.

The chain links TRBV7-9 to TRBJ1-2; possibly TRBD1 for D (6 bases). The CDR3 loop spans 14 amino acids. CDR1 is SEHNR, CDR2 FQNEAQ, per germline (reference sequence). V was cut by 0 bases and J by 7 bases, with 12 bases left in between. The CDR3 reads CASSLAGGLGGYTF. CDR3 nucleotide sequence: TGTGCCAGCAGCTTAGCAGGGGGTTTAGGTGGCTACACCTTC.

V gene TRBV7-6 combines with J gene TRBJ2-2; D assignment may be TRBD1 or TRBD2 (5 bases each). The CDR3 covers 16 residues. V was cut by 1 base and J by 1 base, with 10 bases left in between. CDR1 and CDR2 (germline): SGHVS, FNYEAQ. CDR3 nucleotides: TGTGCCAGCAGCTTAGTTCGGGGCCTGAACACCGGGGAGCTGTTTTTT. Residues: CASSLVRGLNTGELFF.

This rearrangement joins TRBV20-1 to TRBJ1-1, with D perhaps TRBD1 (6 bases). Germline CDR1 and CDR2: DFQATT and SNEGSKA (reference sequence). The CDR3 extends over 11 amino acids. The ends were cut back, 3 bases at V and 12 bases at J, with 14 bases in the middle. CDR3 residues: CSASGGTRSFF. Here the CDR3 DNA reads TGCAGTGCTAGTGGTGGGACACGGTCTTTCTTT.

This clone was counted a single time. The V and J genes are TRBV7-9 and TRBJ1-4; no definite D call. V was pared by 4 bases and J by 0 bases, with 18 bases between. Germline CDR1 and CDR2: SEHNR and FQNEAQ (reference sequence). This CDR3 has 18 amino acids. The CDR3 bases are TGTGCCAGCAGCTCCCGTAAAGGGAGTATTACAACTAATGAAAAACTGTTTTTT. This sequence encodes CASSSRKGSITTNEKLFF.

The chain recombines TRBV7-2 with TRBJ1-2; TRBD1 matches at 7 bases. This CDR3 comprises 13 residues. The J segment lost 5 bases and the V segment lost 5 bases, leaving 5 bases of the junction unmatched. Germline V gene data show CDR1 as SGHTA and CDR2 as FQGNSA. The CDR3 protein is CASSPGGGYGYTF. The CDR3 region has the DNA TGTGCCAGCAGCCCAGGGGGGGGATATGGCTACACCTTC.

The chain recombines TRBV28 with TRBJ2-7, with 8 bases identical to TRBD1. The ends lost 4 bases at V and 4 bases at J; junction bases unmatched: 3. Germline CDR1 reads MDHEN; CDR2 reads SYDVKM. The CDR3 is 13 amino acids. The CDR3 DNA sequence: TGTGCCAGCAGTTCACGGACAGGGTACGAGCAGTACTTC. It specifies CASSSRTGYEQYF.

This chain connects TRBV11-2 to TRBJ1-4, with D hard to call. V was trimmed by 2 bases and J by 7 bases, leaving 17 bases between them. CDR1 is SGHAT and CDR2 is FQNNGV in the germline V gene. CDR3 length: 16 residues. The DNA for the CDR3 is TGTGCCAGCAGCTTACACGGGGAGACATGGGGTGAAAAACTGTTTTTT. Amino acids: CASSLHGETWGEKLFF.

On this clone: The sample carries other DNA sequences with the same CDR3. The V call is TRBV5-1, the J call TRBJ2-1; 7 nucleotides agree with TRBD2. This CDR3 comprises 15 residues. Germline assignment: CDR1 SGHRS and CDR2 YFSETQ. The ends lost 0 bases at V and 5 bases at J; junction bases unmatched: 5. Here the CDR3 DNA reads TGCGCCAGCAGCTTGGGGGGGGGTAGGGACAATGAGCAGTTCTTC. Amino acids: CASSLGGGRDNEQFF.

J is TRBJ1-1 and V is TRBV2, with TRBD1 matching over 8 bases. V shed 6 bases, J shed 5 bases, and the junction held 11 bases outside the gene matches. CDR3 size: 15 residues. Germline assignment: CDR1 SNHLY and CDR2 FYNNEI. The CDR3 loop is CASSVQGQVMTEAFF. CDR3 in DNA: TGTGCCAGCAGCGTACAGGGACAGGTTATGACTGAAGCTTTCTTT. Looking up the rest from reference TRBV2 and TRBJ1-1 gives the full variable domain: EPEVTQTPSHQVTQMGQEVILRCVPISNHLYFYWYRQILGQKVEFLVSFYNNEISEKSEIFDDQFSVERPDGSNFTLKIRSTKLEDSAMYFCASSVQGQVMTEAFFGQGTRLTVV.

This chain uses TRBV29-1 with TRBJ2-1; tentatively, D is TRBD2 (6 bases). Between the trimmed V and J ends, which lost 4 bases and 7 bases, there was a span of 11 bases. Per germline, CDR1 SQVTM and CDR2 ANQGSEA. This CDR3 contains 12 residues. The CDR3 DNA reads as TGCAGCGTTGGAGGAGGGGCAAATGAGCAGTTCTTC. It specifies CSVGGGANEQFF.

The rearrangement links TRBV11-1 to TRBJ2-1; TRBD2 aligns across 7 bases. The CDR3 spans 15 residues. CDR1 SGHAT and CDR2 FQDESV come from the germline V gene (reference sequence). After removal of 2 bases from V and 5 bases from J, the junction contained 6 bases not matched to a gene. The CDR3 protein is CASSLSLAVNNEQFF. The DNA of the CDR3 is TGTGCCAGCAGCTTAAGCCTAGCGGTTAACAATGAGCAGTTCTTC.

J is TRBJ2-7 and V is TRBV10-1; D possibly corresponds to TRBD1 (6 bases). The CDR3 has 19 amino acids. From germline, CDR1 is WNHNN and CDR2 SYGVQD (reference sequence). The V gene lost 0 bases and the J gene lost 0 bases, with 21 bases spanning the gap. CDR3 amino acids: CASSESTLPGQSNSYEQYF. CDR3 in DNA: TGCGCCAGCAGTGAGTCGACCTTGCCGGGACAATCAAACTCCTACGAGCAGTACTTC.

V gene TRBV11-1 combines with J gene TRBJ1-1; D is ambiguous. The ends were cut back, 1 base at V and 0 bases at J, with 6 bases in the middle. The CDR3 totals 14 residues. The germline V gene has CDR1 SGHAT and CDR2 FQDESV (reference sequence). CDR3 bases: TGTGCCAGCAGCTTAGGGCATCTGAACACTGAAGCTTTCTTT. Protein: CASSLGHLNTEAFF. The full variable domain, rest sourced from reference TRBV11-1 and TRBJ1-1, is EAEVAQSPRYKITEKSQAVAFWCDPISGHATLYWYRQILGQGPELLVQFQDESVVDDSQLPKDRFSAERLKGVDSTLKIQPAELGDSAMYLCASSLGHLNTEAFFGQGTRLTVV.

This clone was counted once. This sequence joins TRBV7-2 and TRBJ2-1, with TRBD2 identical over 10 bases. CDR1 is SGHTA and CDR2 is FQGNSA in the germline V gene. Germline trimming cut 5 bases from V and 10 bases from J; bases unmatched to any gene: 11. The CDR3 length is 15 residues. CDR3 loop: CASSAFLAGVREQFF. The DNA for the CDR3 is TGTGCCAGCAGCGCCTTTCTAGCGGGAGTTCGGGAGCAGTTCTTC.

This clone was seen once. The gene calls are TRBV7-2 and TRBJ2-7; TRBD1 is a possible D gene (7 bases). V lost 11 bases and J lost 3, with 14 bases in between. The CDR3 consists of 12 residues. Germline V gives CDR1 SGHTA, CDR2 FQGNSA. The CDR3 DNA follows: TGTGCCGAGAGGGGGGACAGCTACGAGCAGTACTTC. It specifies CAERGDSYEQYF.

This clone came up once. This sequence joins TRBV19 and TRBJ2-7, with D tentatively TRBD2 (6 bases). The CDR3 runs to 17 residues. The germline gives CDR1 LNHDA, CDR2 SQIVND (reference sequence). V was shortened by 3 bases and J by 3 bases, with 21 bases between the two germline ends. Written as DNA, the CDR3 is TGTGCCAGTAGTATGGGGGATGCAATAGCGGACGTCTACGAGCAGTACTTC. Protein product: CASSMGDAIADVYEQYF.

The J gene is TRBJ2-7, the V gene TRBV7-9; a possible D gene is TRBD2 (7 bases). The V end was cut by 5 bases, the J end by 7 bases, with 21 bases between. The CDR3 sequence is 15 residues long. Germline CDR1 reads SEHNR; CDR2 reads FQNEAQ (reference sequence). CDR3 protein: CASSPLGGVSEEQYF. The CDR3 DNA reads TGTGCCAGCAGCCCCCTAGGGGGGGTTTCGGAAGAGCAGTACTTC.

This clone was found once. J is TRBJ2-1 and V is TRBV30, with D unclear. The V end was cut by 8 bases, the J end by 6 bases, with 14 bases between. Germline values: CDR1 GTSNPN, CDR2 SVGIG (reference sequence). CDR3 size: 12 residues. CDR3 in amino acids: CAITRPSNEQFF. The CDR3 nucleotides are TGTGCCATAACACGCCCCTCCAATGAGCAGTTCTTC.

DNA of the CDR3: TGTGCCAGTAGTATTCCTGGGGCCAACTATGGCTACACCTTC. Encoded protein: CASSIPGANYGYTF. The chain has TRBV19 and TRBJ1-2; tentatively, D is TRBD1 (5 bases). V was trimmed by 3 bases and J by 2 bases, leaving 10 bases between them. The CDR3 has 14 amino acids. CDR1 and CDR2 (germline): LNHDA, SQIVND (reference sequence).

The count of this clone is one. The chain combines TRBV6-5 with TRBJ1-6; a possible D gene is TRBD1 (5 bases). CDR3 length equals 14 residues. Trimming cost V 7 bases and J 9 bases, with 16 bases left between them. The germline V gene has CDR1 MNHEY and CDR2 SVGAGI. The CDR3 DNA reads as TGTGCCAGCACTACCCTGGGGGACGGTTCACCCCTCCACTTT. Its translation is CASTTLGDGSPLHF.

J is TRBJ2-1 and V is TRBV6-1; 9 bases map to TRBD2. Trimming removed 8 bases from V and 7 bases from J; junction bases left unmatched: 9. The CDR3 loop spans 14 amino acids. Germline V gives CDR1 MNHNS, CDR2 SASEGT. DNA for the CDR3: TGTGCCAGCGGTAGCGGGAGCGTTCCGAATGAGCAGTTCTTC. Translation: CASGSGSVPNEQFF.

The rearrangement links TRBV15 to TRBJ2-5; the match to TRBD2 covers 7 bases. Trimming took 5 bases from V and 5 from J; bases not matched to a gene: 5. Germline V gives CDR1 LNHNV, CDR2 YYDKDF (reference sequence). The length of the CDR3 is 13 residues. The CDR3 loop is CATSWEGKETQYF. The CDR3 bases are TGTGCCACCAGCTGGGAGGGGAAGGAGACCCAGTACTTC.

The V call is TRBV6-5, the J call TRBJ1-6; D gene uncertain. Germline CDR1 and CDR2: MNHEY and SVGAGI. V was trimmed by 9 bases and J by 0 bases, leaving 9 bases between them. CDR3 size: 14 residues. The CDR3 region is CASVKSSYNSPLHF. In nucleotides, the CDR3 is TGTGCCAGTGTTAAGAGCTCCTATAATTCACCCCTCCACTTT.

This rearrangement joins TRBV6-5 to TRBJ2-5; D is unresolved. Germline V gene lookup returns CDR1 MNHEY and CDR2 SVGAGI. The V and J ends lost 0 bases and 5 bases respectively, with 7 bases between them. This CDR3 contains 13 residues. The CDR3 sequence is CASSYSAKETQYF. CDR3 sequence (DNA): TGTGCCAGCAGTTACTCAGCCAAGGAGACCCAGTACTTC.